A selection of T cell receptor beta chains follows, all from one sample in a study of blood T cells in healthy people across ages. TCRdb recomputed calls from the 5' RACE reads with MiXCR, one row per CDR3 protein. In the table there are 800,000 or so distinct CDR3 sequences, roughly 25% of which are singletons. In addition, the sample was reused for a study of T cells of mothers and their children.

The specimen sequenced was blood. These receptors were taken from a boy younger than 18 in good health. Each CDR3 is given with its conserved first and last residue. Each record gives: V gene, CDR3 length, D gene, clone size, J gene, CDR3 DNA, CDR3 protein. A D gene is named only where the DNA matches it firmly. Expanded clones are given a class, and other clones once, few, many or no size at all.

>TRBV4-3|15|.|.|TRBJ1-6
TGCGCCAGCAGCCAAGATCACAGGTGGGATTCACCCCTCCACTTT
CASSQDHRWDSPLHF
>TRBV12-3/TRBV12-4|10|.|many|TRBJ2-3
TGTGCCAGCAGCTTAGATACGCAGTATTTT
CASSLDTQYF
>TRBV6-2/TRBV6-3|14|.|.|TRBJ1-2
TGTGCCAGCAGTGCCCGGGACGGAATCTATGGCTACACCTTC
CASSARDGIYGYTF
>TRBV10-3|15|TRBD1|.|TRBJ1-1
TGTGCCATCAGTGGTGGGACAGGGTCGTACACTGAAGCTTTCTTT
CAISGGTGSYTEAFF
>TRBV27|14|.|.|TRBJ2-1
TGTGCCAGCAGTCTATGGGACGGAAAACGCGGGCAGTTCTTC
CASSLWDGKRGQFF
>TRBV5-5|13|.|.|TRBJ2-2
TGTGCCAGCAGCCCCGGGGCAATCGGGGAGCTGTTTTTT
CASSPGAIGELFF
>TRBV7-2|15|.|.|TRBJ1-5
TGTGCCAGCAGCCGATCCGATAGTGGCAATCAGCCCCAGCATTTT
CASSRSDSGNQPQHF
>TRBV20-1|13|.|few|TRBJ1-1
TGCAGTTCGACCCCCGACAGGAACACTGAAGCTTTCTTT
CSSTPDRNTEAFF
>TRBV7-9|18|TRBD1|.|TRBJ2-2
TGTGCCAGCAGCCCAGTAGTAAGGACAGGAGGAAACACCGGGGAGCTGTTTTTT
CASSPVVRTGGNTGELFF
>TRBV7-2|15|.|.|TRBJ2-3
TGTGCCAGCACCCCCCTCGGGACGGGCACAGATACGCAGTATTTT
CASTPLGTGTDTQYF
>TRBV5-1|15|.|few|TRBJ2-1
TGCGCCAGCAGCTTGGAACTAGCTTACGACAATGAGCAGTTCTTC
CASSLELAYDNEQFF
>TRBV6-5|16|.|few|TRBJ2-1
TGTGCCAGCAGTTCAAGGGGATTTGGACAGCACAATGAGCAGTTCTTC
CASSSRGFGQHNEQFF
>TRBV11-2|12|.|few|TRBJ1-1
TGTGCCAGCAGCTTATGGGGGGAGGAAGCTTTCTTT
CASSLWGEEAFF
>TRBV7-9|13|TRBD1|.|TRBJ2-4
TGTGCCAGCAGCGACGACAGGGGGAACATTCAGTACTTC
CASSDDRGNIQYF
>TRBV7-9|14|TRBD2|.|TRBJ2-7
TGTGCCAGCAGCCCTGGGACTAGCGGGACCGAAGAGTACTTC
CASSPGTSGTEEYF
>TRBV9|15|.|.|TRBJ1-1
TGTGCCAGCAGCGTAGAGGGTGGAAGGGCGACTGAAGCTTTCTTT
CASSVEGGRATEAFF
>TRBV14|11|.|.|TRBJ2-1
TGTGCCAGCAGCCTAGCACATGAGCAGTTCTTC
CASSLAHEQFF
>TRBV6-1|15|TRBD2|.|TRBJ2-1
TGTGCCAGCAGTCTCGGACTAGCGGGAGATTGGGAGCAGTTCTTC
CASSLGLAGDWEQFF
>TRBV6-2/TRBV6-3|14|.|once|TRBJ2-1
TGTGCCAGCAGTTACTCGATGGACACTGGTGAGCAGTTCTTC
CASSYSMDTGEQFF
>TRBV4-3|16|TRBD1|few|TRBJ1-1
TGCGCCAGCAGCCAAGGGACAGGGATGTCGAACACTGAAGCTTTCTTT
CASSQGTGMSNTEAFF
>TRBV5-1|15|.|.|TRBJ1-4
TGCGCCAGCAGCTTGGAGGGGAAGAGGGATGAAAAACTGTTTTTT
CASSLEGKRDEKLFF
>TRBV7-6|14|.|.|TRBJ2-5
TGTGCCAGCAGCTCCGGGATCCTCCTAGAGACCCAGTACTTC
CASSSGILLETQYF
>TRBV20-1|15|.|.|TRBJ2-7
TGCAGTGCTAGACCGAGAGCTAGCGTCTCCGACGAGCAGTACTTC
CSARPRASVSDEQYF
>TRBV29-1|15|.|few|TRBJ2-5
TGCAGCGTTGAAGTTTGGGCTACCCGACGGGAGACCCAGTACTTC
CSVEVWATRRETQYF
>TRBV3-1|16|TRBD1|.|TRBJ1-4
TGTGCCAGCAGCCGCAGCACGGGACAGCCTAATGAAAAACTGTTTTTT
CASSRSTGQPNEKLFF
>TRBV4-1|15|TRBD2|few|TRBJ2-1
TGCGCCAGCGGTATAACTAGCGGGGACGACAATGAGCAGTTCTTC
CASGITSGDDNEQFF